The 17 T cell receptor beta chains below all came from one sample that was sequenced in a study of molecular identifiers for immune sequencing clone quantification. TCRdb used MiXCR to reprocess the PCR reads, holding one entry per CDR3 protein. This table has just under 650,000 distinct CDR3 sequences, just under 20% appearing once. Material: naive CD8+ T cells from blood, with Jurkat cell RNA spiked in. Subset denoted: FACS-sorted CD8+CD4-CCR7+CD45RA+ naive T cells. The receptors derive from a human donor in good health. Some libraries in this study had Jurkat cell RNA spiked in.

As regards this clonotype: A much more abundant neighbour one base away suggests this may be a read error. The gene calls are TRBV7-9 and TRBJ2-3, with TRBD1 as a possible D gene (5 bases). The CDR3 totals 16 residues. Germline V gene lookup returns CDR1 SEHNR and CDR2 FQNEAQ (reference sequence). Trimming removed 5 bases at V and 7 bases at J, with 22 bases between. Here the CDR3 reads CASSPRTWGPIYTQYF. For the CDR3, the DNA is TGTGCCAGCAGCCCCCGGACATGGGGCCCCATTTATACGCAGTATTTT.

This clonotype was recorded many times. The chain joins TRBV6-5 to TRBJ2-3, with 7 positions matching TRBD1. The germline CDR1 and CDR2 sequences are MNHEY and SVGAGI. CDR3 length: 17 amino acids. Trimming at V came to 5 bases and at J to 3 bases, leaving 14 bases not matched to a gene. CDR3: CASSPLNRGLATDTQYF. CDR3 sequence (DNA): TGTGCCAGCAGTCCTCTAAACAGGGGATTAGCGACAGATACGCAGTATTTT.

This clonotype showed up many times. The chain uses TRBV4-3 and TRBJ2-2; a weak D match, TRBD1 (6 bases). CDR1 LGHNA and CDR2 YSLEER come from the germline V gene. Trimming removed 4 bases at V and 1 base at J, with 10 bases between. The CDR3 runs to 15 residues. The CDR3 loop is CASSPGGRNTGELFF. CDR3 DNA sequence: TGCGCCAGCAGCCCTGGGGGCCGGAACACCGGGGAGCTGTTTTTT.

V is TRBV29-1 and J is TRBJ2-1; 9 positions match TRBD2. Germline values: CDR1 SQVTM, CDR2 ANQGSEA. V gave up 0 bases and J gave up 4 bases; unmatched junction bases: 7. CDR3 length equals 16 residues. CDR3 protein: CSVEDGTSRRYNEQFF. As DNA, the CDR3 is TGCAGCGTTGAAGATGGGACTAGCCGGCGATACAATGAGCAGTTCTTC.

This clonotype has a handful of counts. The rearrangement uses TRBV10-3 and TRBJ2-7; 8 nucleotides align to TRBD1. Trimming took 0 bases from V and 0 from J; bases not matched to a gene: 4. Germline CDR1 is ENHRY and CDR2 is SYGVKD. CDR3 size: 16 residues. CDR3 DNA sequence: TGTGCCATCAGTGAGTCGATCCAGGGGGCCTCCTACGAGCAGTACTTC. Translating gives CAISESIQGASYEQYF.

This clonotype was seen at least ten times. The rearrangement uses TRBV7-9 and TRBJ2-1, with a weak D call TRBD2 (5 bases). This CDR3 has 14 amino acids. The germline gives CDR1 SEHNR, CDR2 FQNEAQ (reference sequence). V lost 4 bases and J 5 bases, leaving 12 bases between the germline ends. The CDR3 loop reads CASSSRVGDNEQFF. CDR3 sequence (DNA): TGTGCCAGCAGCTCCCGCGTCGGGGACAATGAGCAGTTCTTC.

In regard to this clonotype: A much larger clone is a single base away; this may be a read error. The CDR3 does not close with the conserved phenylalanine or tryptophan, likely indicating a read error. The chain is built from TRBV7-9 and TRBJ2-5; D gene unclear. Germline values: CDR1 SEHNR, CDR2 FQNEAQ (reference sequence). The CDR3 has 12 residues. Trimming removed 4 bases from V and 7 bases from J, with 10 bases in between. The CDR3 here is CASSYLTGTQYV. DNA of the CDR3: TGTGCCAGCAGCTACCTCACGGGGACCCAGTACGTC.

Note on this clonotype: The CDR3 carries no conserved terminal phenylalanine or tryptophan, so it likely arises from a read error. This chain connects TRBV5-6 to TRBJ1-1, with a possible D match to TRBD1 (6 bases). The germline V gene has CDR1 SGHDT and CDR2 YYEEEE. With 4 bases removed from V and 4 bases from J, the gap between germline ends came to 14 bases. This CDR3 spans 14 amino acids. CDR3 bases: TGTGCCAGCAGCGTGGGAGGGGGTGTCACTGAAGCTTTCTCT. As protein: CASSVGGGVTEAFS.

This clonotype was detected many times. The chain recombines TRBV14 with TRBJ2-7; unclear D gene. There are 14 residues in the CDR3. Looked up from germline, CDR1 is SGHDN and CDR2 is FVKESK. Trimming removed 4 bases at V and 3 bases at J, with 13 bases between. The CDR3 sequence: CASSRTPMNYEQYF. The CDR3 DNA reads TGTGCCAGCAGCCGGACGCCGATGAACTACGAGCAGTACTTC.

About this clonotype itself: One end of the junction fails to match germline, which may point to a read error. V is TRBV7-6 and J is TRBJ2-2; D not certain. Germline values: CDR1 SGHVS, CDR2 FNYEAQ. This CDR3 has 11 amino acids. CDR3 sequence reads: CAGSSSGELFF. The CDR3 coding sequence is TGTGCCGGCAGCAGCTCCGGGGAGCTGTTTTTT.

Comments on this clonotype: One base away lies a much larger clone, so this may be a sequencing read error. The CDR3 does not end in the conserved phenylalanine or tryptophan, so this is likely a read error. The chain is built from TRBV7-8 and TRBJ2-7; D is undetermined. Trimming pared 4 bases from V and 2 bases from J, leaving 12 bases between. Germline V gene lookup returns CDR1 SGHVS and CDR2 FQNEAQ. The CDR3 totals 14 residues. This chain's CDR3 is CASSSGLLTYEQYS. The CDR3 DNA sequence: TGTGCCAGCAGCTCCGGGTTACTAACCTACGAGCAGTACTCC.

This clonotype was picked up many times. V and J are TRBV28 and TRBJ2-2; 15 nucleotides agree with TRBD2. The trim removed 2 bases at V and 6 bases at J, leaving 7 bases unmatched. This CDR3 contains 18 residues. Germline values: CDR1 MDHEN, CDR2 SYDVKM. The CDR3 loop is CASSLGPRTSGRAGELFF. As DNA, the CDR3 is TGTGCCAGCAGTTTAGGCCCCCGGACTAGCGGGAGGGCCGGGGAGCTGTTTTTT. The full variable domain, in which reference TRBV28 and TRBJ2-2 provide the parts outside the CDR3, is DVKVTQSSRYLVKRTGEKVFLECVQDMDHENMFWYRQDPGLGLRLIYFSYDVKMKEKGDIPEGYSVSREKKERFSLILESASTNQTSMYLCASSLGPRTSGRAGELFFGEGSRLTVL.

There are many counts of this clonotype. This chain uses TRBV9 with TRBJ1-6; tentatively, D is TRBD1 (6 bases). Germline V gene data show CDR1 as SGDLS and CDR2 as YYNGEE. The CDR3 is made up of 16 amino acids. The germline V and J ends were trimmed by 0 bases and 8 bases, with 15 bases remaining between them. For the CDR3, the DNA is TGTGCCAGCAGCGTAGCAGGGGCGGACCCGGATTCACCCCTCCACTTT. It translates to CASSVAGADPDSPLHF.

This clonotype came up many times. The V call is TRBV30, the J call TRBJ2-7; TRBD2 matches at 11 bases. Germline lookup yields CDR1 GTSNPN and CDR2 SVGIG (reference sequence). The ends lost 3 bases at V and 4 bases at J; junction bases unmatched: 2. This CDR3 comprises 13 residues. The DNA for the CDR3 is TGTGCCTGGAGCGCTAGCGGGGGGTACGAGCAGTACTTC. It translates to CAWSASGGYEQYF.

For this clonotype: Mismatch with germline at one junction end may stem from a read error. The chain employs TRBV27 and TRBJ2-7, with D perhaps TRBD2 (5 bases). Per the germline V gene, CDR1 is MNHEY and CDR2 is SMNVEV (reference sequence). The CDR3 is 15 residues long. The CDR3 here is CASSLSLSGIYERYF. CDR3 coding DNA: TGTGCCAGCAGTTTATCGTTGTCGGGGATATACGAGCGGTACTTC.

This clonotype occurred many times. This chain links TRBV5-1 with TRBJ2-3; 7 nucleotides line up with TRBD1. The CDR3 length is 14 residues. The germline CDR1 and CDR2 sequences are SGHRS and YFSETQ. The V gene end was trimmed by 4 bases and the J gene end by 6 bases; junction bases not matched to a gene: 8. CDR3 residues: CASSPRTGHDTQYF. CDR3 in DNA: TGCGCCAGCAGCCCACGGACAGGTCACGATACGCAGTATTTT.

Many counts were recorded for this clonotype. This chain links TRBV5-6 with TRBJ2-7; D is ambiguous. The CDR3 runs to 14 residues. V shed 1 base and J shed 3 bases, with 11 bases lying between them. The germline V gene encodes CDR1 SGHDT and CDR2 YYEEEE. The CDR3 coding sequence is TGTGCCAGCAGCTTGTTGTCCAGGTACTACGAGCAGTACTTC. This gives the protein CASSLLSRYYEQYF.